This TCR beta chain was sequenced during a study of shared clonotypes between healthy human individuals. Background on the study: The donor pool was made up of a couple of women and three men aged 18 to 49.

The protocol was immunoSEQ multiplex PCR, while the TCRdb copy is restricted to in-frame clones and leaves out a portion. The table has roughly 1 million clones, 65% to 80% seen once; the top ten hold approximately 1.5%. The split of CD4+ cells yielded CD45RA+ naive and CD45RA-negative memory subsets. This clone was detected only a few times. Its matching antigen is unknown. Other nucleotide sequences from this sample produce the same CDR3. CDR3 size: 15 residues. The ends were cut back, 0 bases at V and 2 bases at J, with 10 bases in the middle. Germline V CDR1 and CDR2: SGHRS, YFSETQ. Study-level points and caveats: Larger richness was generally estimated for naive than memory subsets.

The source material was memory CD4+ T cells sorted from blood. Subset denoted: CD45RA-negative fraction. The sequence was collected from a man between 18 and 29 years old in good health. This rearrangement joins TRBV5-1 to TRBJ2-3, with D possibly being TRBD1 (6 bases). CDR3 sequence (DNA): TGCGCCAGCAGCTTGGGTCAGGGGAACACAGATACGCAGTATTTT. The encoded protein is CASSLGQGNTDTQYF.